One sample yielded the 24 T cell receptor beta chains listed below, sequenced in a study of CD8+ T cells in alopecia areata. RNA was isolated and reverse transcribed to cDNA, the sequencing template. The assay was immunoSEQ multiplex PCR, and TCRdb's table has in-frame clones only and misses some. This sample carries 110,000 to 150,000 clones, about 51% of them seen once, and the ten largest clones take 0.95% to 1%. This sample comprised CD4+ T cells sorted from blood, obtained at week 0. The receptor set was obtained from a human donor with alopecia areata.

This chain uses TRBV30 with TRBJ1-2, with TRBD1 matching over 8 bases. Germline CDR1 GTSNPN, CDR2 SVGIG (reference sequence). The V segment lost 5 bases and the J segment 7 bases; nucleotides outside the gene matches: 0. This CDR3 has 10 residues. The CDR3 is CAWGTGGYTF. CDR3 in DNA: TGTGCCTGGGGGACAGGTGGCTACACCTTC.

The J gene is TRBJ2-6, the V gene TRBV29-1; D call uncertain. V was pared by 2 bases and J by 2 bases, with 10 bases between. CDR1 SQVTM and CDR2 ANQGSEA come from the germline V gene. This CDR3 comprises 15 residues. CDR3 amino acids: CSVESRRTGANVLTF. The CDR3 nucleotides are TGCAGCGTTGAATCTCGGCGGACTGGGGCCAACGTCCTGACTTTC.

In DNA, the CDR3 is TGCAGCGTTGAAGCGGGACAGGTCCGAATGAACACTGAAGCTTTCTTT. Translating gives CSVEAGQVRMNTEAFF. This chain uses TRBV29-1 with TRBJ1-1, with 8 bases matching TRBD1. With 1 base clipped from V and 0 bases from J, the junction kept 7 bases outside the gene matches. Looked up from germline, CDR1 is SQVTM and CDR2 is ANQGSEA. The CDR3 has 16 amino acids. Using reference TRBV29-1 and TRBJ1-1 for the parts outside the CDR3, the full variable domain is SAVISQKPSRDICQRGTSLTIQCQVDSQVTMMFWYRQQPGQSLTLIATANQGSEATYESGFVIDKFPISRPNLTFSTLTVSNMSPEDSSIYLCSVEAGQVRMNTEAFFGQGTRLTVV.

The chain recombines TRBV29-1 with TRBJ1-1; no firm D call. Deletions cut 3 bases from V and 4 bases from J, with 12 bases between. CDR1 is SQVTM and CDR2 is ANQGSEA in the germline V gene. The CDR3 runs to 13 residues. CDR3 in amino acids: CSVDNRIGTEAFF. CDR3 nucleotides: TGCAGCGTTGATAACAGAATAGGCACTGAAGCTTTCTTT.

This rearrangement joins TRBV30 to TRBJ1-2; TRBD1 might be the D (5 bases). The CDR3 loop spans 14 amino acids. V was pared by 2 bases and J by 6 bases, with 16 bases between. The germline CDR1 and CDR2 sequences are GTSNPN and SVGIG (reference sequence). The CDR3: CAWSQRGDGDGYTF. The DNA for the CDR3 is TGTGCCTGGAGTCAACGGGGGGACGGGGATGGCTACACCTTC.

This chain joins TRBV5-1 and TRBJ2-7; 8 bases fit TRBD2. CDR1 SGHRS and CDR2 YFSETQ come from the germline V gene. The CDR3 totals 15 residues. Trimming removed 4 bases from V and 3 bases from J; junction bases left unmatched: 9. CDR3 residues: CASSPAGRGNYEQYF. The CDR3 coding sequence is TGCGCCAGCAGCCCGGCCGGGAGGGGGAACTACGAGCAGTACTTC.

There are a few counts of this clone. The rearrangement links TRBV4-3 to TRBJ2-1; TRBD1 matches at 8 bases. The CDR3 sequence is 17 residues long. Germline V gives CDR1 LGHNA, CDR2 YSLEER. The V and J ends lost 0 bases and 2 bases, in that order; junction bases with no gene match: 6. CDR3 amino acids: CASSQEGQGAPYNEQFF. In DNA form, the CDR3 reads TGCGCCAGCAGCCAAGAAGGGCAGGGGGCCCCCTACAATGAGCAGTTCTTC.

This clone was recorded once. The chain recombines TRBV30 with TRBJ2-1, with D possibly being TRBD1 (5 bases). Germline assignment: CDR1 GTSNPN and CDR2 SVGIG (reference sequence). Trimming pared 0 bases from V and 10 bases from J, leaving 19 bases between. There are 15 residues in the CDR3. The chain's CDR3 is CAWSVDYAGNGEQFF. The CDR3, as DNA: TGTGCCTGGAGTGTAGATTATGCAGGGAATGGCGAGCAGTTCTTC.

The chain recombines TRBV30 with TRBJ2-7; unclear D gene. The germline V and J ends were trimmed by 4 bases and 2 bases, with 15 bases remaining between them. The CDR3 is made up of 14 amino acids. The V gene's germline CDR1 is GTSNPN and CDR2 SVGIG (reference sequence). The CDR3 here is CAWTDGTSTYEQYF. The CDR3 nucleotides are TGTGCCTGGACGGACGGAACCTCAACCTACGAGCAGTACTTC.

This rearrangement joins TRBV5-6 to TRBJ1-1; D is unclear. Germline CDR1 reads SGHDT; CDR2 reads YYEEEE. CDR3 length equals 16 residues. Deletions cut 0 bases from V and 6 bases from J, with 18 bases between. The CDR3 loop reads CASSLAPEAITPEAFF. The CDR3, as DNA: TGTGCCAGCAGCTTGGCCCCCGAGGCCATCACACCTGAAGCTTTCTTT. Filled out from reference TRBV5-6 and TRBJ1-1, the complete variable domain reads DAGVTQSPTHLIKTRGQQVTLRCSPKSGHDTVSWYQQALGQGPQFIFQYYEEEERQRGNFPDRFSGHQFPNYSSELNVNALLLGDSALYLCASSLAPEAITPEAFFGQGTRLTVV.

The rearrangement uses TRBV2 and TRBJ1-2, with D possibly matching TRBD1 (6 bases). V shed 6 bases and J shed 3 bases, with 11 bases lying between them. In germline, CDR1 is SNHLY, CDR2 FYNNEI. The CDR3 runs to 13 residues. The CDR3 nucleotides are TGTGCCAGCAGCGAGGACAGACACTATGGCTACACCTTC. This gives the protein CASSEDRHYGYTF.

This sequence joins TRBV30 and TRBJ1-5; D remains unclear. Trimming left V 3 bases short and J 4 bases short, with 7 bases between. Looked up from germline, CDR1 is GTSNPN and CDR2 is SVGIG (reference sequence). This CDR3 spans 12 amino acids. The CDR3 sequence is CAWRGPNQPQHF. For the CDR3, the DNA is TGTGCCTGGAGAGGCCCAAATCAGCCCCAGCATTTT.

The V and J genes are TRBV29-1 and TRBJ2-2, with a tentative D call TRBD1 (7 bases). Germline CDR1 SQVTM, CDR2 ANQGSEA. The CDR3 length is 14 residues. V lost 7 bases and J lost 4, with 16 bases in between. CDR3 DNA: TGCAGCGCGCACAGGGGAGGAGGCACCGGGGAGCTGTTTTTT. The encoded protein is CSAHRGGGTGELFF.

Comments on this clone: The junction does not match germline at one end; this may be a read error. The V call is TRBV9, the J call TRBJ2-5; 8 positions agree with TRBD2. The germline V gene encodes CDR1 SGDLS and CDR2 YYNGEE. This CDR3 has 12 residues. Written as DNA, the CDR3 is TGTGCCAGCAGTCCCCATGCGGGGGGCGGTGACTTC. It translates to CASSPHAGGGDF.

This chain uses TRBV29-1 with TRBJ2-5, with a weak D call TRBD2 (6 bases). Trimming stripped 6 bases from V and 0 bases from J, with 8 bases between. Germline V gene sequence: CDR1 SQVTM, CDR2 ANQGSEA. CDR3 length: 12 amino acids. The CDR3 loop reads CSVDYDQETQYF. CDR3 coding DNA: TGCAGCGTGGACTACGACCAAGAGACCCAGTACTTC. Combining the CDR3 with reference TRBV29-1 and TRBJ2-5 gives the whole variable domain SAVISQKPSRDICQRGTSLTIQCQVDSQVTMMFWYRQQPGQSLTLIATANQGSEATYESGFVIDKFPISRPNLTFSTLTVSNMSPEDSSIYLCSVDYDQETQYFGPGTRLLVL.

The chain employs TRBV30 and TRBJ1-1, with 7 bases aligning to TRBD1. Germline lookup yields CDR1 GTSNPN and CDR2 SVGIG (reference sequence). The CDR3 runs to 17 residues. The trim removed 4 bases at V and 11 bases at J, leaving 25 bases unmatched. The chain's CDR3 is CAWNLDRLALSSGRAFF. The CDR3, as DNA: TGTGCCTGGAACTTGGACAGGCTGGCACTATCGTCCGGCCGGGCTTTCTTT.

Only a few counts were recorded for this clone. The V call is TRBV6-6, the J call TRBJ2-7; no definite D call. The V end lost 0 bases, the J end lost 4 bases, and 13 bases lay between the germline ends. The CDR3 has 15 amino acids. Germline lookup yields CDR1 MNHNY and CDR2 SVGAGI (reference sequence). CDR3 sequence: CASSYSNTGAYEQYF. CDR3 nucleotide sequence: TGTGCCAGCAGTTACTCGAATACCGGTGCATACGAGCAGTACTTC.

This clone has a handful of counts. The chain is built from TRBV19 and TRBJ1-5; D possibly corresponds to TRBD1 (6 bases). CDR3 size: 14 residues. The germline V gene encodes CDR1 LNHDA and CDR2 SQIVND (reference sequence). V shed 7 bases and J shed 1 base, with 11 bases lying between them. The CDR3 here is CASTGTTSNQPQHF. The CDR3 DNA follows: TGTGCCAGTACAGGGACAACAAGCAATCAGCCCCAGCATTTT.

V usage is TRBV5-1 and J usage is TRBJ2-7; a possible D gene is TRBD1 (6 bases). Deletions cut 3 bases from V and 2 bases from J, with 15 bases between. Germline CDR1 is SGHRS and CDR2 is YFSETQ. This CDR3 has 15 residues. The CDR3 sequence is CASSSATGIPYEQYF. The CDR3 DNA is TGCGCCAGCAGCTCGGCTACAGGGATTCCCTACGAGCAGTACTTC.

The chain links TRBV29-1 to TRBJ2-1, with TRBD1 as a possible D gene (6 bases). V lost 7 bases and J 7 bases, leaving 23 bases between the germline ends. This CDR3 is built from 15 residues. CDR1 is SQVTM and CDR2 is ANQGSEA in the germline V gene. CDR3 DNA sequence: TGCAGCGGCACCCTCCGTGGGGGCGGTTCAAATGAGCAGTTCTTC. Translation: CSGTLRGGGSNEQFF.

The CDR3 sequence: CATSRDFPSGRQTQYF. CDR3 nucleotide sequence: TGTGCCACCAGCAGAGATTTCCCCAGCGGGAGACAGACCCAGTACTTC. The chain carries TRBV15 and TRBJ2-5, with 8 bases identical to TRBD2. After removal of 0 bases from V and 6 bases from J, the junction contained 9 bases not matched to a gene. The germline V gene encodes CDR1 LNHNV and CDR2 YYDKDF (reference sequence). The CDR3 covers 16 residues. The entire variable domain, with the rest obtained from reference TRBV15 and TRBJ2-5, is as follows: DAMVIQNPRYQVTQFGKPVTLSCSQTLNHNVMYWYQQKSSQAPKLLFHYYDKDFNNEADTPDNFQSRRPNTSFCFLDIRSPGLGDTAMYLCATSRDFPSGRQTQYFGPGTRLLVL.

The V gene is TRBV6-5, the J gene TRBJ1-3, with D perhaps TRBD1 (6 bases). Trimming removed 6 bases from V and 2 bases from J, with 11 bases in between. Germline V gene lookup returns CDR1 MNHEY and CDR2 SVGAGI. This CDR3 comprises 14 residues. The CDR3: CASSRTGPGNTIYF. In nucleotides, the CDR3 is TGTGCCAGCAGCCGAACAGGGCCTGGAAACACCATATATTTT.

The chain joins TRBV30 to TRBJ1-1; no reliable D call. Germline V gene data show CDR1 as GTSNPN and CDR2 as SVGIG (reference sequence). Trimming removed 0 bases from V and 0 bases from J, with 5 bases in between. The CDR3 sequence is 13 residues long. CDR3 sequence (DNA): TGTGCCTGGAGTGTACATATGAACACTGAAGCTTTCTTT. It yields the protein CAWSVHMNTEAFF.

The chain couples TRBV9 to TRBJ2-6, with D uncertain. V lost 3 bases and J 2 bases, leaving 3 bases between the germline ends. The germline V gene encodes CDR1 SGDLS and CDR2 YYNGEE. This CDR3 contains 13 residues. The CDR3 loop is CASSGAGANVLTF. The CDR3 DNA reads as TGTGCCAGCAGCGGGGCTGGGGCCAACGTCCTGACTTTC.